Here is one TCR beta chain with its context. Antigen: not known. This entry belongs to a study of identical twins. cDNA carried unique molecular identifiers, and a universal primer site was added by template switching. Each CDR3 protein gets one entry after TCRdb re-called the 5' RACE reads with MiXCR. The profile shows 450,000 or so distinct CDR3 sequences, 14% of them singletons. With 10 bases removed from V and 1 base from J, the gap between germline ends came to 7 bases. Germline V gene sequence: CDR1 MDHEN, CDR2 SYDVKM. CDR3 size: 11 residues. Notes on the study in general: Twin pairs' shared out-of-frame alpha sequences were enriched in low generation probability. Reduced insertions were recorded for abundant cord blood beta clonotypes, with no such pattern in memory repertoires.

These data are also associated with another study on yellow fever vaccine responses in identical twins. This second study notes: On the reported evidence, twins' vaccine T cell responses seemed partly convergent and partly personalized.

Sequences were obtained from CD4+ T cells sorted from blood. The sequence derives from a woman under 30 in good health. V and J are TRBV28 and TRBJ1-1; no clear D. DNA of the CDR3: TGTGCCACTACTGGGAACACTGAAGCTTTCTTT. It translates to CATTGNTEAFF.